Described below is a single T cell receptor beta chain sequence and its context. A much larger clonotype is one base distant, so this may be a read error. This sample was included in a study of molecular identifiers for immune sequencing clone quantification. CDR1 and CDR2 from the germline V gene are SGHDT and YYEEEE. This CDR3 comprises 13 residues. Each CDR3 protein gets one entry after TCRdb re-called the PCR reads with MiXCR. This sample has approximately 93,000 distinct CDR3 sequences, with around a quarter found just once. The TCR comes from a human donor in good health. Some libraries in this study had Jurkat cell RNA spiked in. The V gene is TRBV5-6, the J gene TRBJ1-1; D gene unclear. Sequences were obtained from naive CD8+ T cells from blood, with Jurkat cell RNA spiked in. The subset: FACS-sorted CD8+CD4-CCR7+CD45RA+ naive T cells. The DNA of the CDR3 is TGTGTCAGCAGCTTTCCGAGTGACACTGAAGCTTTCTTT. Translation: CVSSFPSDTEAFF.